The 25 T cell receptor beta chains below come from one sample, sequenced in a study of shared clonotypes between healthy human individuals. The method was immunoSEQ multiplex PCR; TCRdb's version includes in-frame clones alone and lacks a portion of them. The repertoire consists of roughly 510,000 clones, with roughly 85% occurring once and the leading ten covering around an eighth. The sample consisted of PBMCs. The receptor source for this set is a woman aged 35 to 49 in good health. Some clones in this sample may be carry-over from other donors' samples.

The gene calls are TRBV10-3 and TRBJ1-1, with a weak D call TRBD1 (6 bases). V was trimmed by 7 bases and J by 4 bases, leaving 13 bases between them. The CDR3 totals 13 residues. Germline V CDR1 and CDR2: ENHRY, SYGVKD. CDR3 DNA sequence: TGTGCCATCAAGACAGGAGAAATCACTGAAGCTTTCTTT. It specifies CAIKTGEITEAFF.

The rearrangement joins TRBV29-1 to TRBJ2-3, with D tentatively TRBD2 (6 bases). This CDR3 is 13 amino acids long. Looked up from germline, CDR1 is SQVTM and CDR2 is ANQGSEA. Trimming removed 7 bases at V and 1 base at J, with 12 bases between. CDR3 DNA sequence: TGCAGCGGTAGGGCTAGCGGCACAGATACGCAGTATTTT. This codes for CSGRASGTDTQYF.

J is TRBJ2-2 and V is TRBV29-1; 12 positions match TRBD2. Trimming took 2 bases from V and 7 from J; bases not matched to a gene: 5. This CDR3 spans 15 amino acids. The germline V gene has CDR1 SQVTM and CDR2 ANQGSEA. CDR3: CSVESSGRAYGELFF. CDR3 nucleotides: TGCAGCGTTGAATCTAGCGGGAGGGCCTACGGGGAGCTGTTTTTT.

This clone was counted at least ten times. The V call is TRBV18, the J call TRBJ2-5; 8 bases match TRBD1. CDR1 is KGHSH and CDR2 is LQKENI in the germline V gene. The junction had 15 bases not matched to a gene; V was cut back by 4 bases and J by 14 bases. The CDR3 runs 14 residues. CDR3 region: CASSLNGEPGQVYF. DNA for the CDR3: TGTGCCAGCTCACTCAACGGAGAGCCGGGACAGGTCTACTTC.

The genes are TRBV19 and TRBJ2-5; D may be TRBD1 (6 bases). Between the trimmed V and J ends, which lost 9 bases and 2 bases, there was a span of 16 bases. The germline gives CDR1 LNHDA, CDR2 SQIVND (reference sequence). CDR3 length: 14 amino acids. The CDR3 DNA sequence: TGTGCCAGCAGCGCCGGGGACACGCAAGAGACCCAGTACTTC. Protein product: CASSAGDTQETQYF.

The rearrangement uses TRBV7-9 and TRBJ2-3; D call uncertain. The length of the CDR3 is 13 residues. Trimming took off 3 bases at V and 0 bases at J, with 4 bases between the two ends. The germline V gene encodes CDR1 SEHNR and CDR2 FQNEAQ (reference sequence). CDR3 sequence: CASSFLSTDTQYF. CDR3 nucleotide sequence: TGTGCCAGCAGCTTCCTTAGCACAGATACGCAGTATTTT.

V is TRBV21-1 and J is TRBJ1-1; the table assigns TRBD1, which was not confirmed against the DNA. TRBV21-1 is listed as a pseudogene. The CDR3 extends over 12 amino acids. CDR3 amino acids: CASSSQGTEAFF. The CDR3 DNA reads as TGTGCCAGCAGCTCACAGGGGACTGAAGCTTTCTTT.

The chain couples TRBV29-1 to TRBJ2-3; D gene unclear. The CDR3 totals 15 residues. Trimming pared 7 bases from V and 1 base from J, leaving 18 bases between. Germline CDR1 reads SQVTM; CDR2 reads ANQGSEA. The chain's CDR3 is CSGARAYRGTDTQYF. DNA of the CDR3: TGCAGCGGGGCACGGGCCTACCGAGGCACAGATACGCAGTATTTT.

This clone came up a few times. The chain combines TRBV30 with TRBJ2-1; 8 bases line up with TRBD2. V lost 0 bases to trimming and J lost 7 bases; unmatched junction nucleotides: 17. Per germline, CDR1 GTSNPN and CDR2 SVGIG (reference sequence). The CDR3 is made up of 18 amino acids. CDR3 amino acids: CAWSVPGFSGTRINEQFF. CDR3 coding DNA: TGTGCCTGGAGTGTTCCCGGGTTCTCCGGGACTAGAATAAATGAGCAGTTCTTC.

The chain links TRBV6-5 to TRBJ2-2; TRBD2 aligns across 7 bases. CDR1 is MNHEY, CDR2 SVGAGI, per germline. With 5 bases clipped from V and 6 bases from J, the junction kept 9 bases outside the gene matches. There are 15 residues in the CDR3. DNA for the CDR3: TGTGCCAGCAGTCCCCCAGAGGCGGGAGCCGGGGAGCTGTTTTTT. Its protein is CASSPPEAGAGELFF.

V gene TRBV2 combines with J gene TRBJ1-4; tentative D call: TRBD1 (5 bases). Germline loops: CDR1 SNHLY, CDR2 FYNNEI. The CDR3 is 15 amino acids. The V gene lost 2 bases and the J gene lost 7 bases, with 14 bases spanning the gap. The CDR3 reads CASSESGLGGEKLFF. The CDR3 coding sequence is TGTGCCAGCAGTGAATCGGGGCTTGGGGGTGAAAAACTGTTTTTT.

This rearrangement joins TRBV7-8 to TRBJ2-1, with D unresolved. CDR3 length: 17 residues. V was clipped by 0 bases and J by 5 bases, with 17 bases between them. Per germline, CDR1 SGHVS and CDR2 FQNEAQ. The CDR3 nucleotides read TGTGCCAGCAGCTTAGCGCTTCAGGAAACTTTACACAATGAGCAGTTCTTC. Amino acids: CASSLALQETLHNEQFF.

Many counts were recorded for this clone. This chain uses TRBV18 with TRBJ1-2; D might be TRBD1 (6 bases). V gave up 3 bases and J gave up 0 bases, with 8 bases separating them. Germline-derived CDR1 and CDR2 are KGHSH and LQKENI. There are 14 residues in the CDR3. Written as DNA, the CDR3 is TGTGCCAGCTCACCGGACAGTACTAACTATGGCTACACCTTC. Translation gives CASSPDSTNYGYTF. Filled out from reference TRBV18 and TRBJ1-2, the complete variable domain reads NAGVMQNPRHLVRRRGQEARLRCSPMKGHSHVYWYRQLPEEGLKFMVYLQKENIIDESGMPKERFSAEFPKEGPSILRIQQVVRGDSAAYFCASSPDSTNYGYTFGSGTRLTVV.

The chain couples TRBV11-1 to TRBJ2-1; tentative D call: TRBD2 (5 bases). The CDR3 has 14 amino acids. The V end was cut by 5 bases, the J end by 9 bases, with 17 bases between. The germline V gene has CDR1 SGHAT and CDR2 FQDESV (reference sequence). The DNA for the CDR3 is TGTGCCAGCAGCGAGGGCCGAGAAGGGAGTGAGCAGTTCTTC. It is translated as CASSEGREGSEQFF.

This clone was observed a single time. The chain has TRBV11-2 and TRBJ2-7, with TRBD2 identical over 8 bases. The CDR3 sequence is 14 residues long. V dropped 3 bases and J dropped 6; count of bases not matched to a gene: 7. Germline V lookup: CDR1 SGHAT, CDR2 FQNNGV. The CDR3 sequence is CASSFSREAGEQYF. In nucleotides, the CDR3 is TGTGCCAGCAGCTTCTCGCGGGAGGCGGGCGAGCAGTACTTC.

The CDR3 spells CARGGSGSGYNEQFF. The CDR3 DNA reads as TGTGCCCGGGGAGGAAGCGGGAGCGGCTACAATGAGCAGTTCTTC. The chain uses TRBV30 and TRBJ2-1, with 8 bases identical to TRBD2. Losses at the gene ends were 8 bases for V and 3 bases for J; bases not matched to a gene: 12. CDR3 length equals 15 residues. In germline, CDR1 is GTSNPN, CDR2 SVGIG (reference sequence).

The chain employs TRBV11-3 and TRBJ2-5; D might be TRBD1 (6 bases). The J call is doubtful: the DNA matches TRBJ2-7 better. This CDR3 is built from 13 residues. Germline V gene sequence: CDR1 SGHNT, CDR2 YENEEA. The CDR3 DNA is TGTGCCAGCAGCTCGAGCAGGGGTGGCGAGCAGTACTTC. Encoded protein: CASSSSRGGEQYF.

The genes are TRBV6-1 and TRBJ2-6, with D uncertain. CDR3 length: 16 amino acids. Trimming left V 2 bases short and J 0 bases short, with 8 bases between. Per the germline V gene, CDR1 is MNHNS and CDR2 is SASEGT. The DNA for the CDR3 is TGTGCCAGCAGTGAAACCCGGACCTCTGGGGCCAACGTCCTGACTTTC. It encodes CASSETRTSGANVLTF.

The chain has TRBV19 and TRBJ2-1, with 7 bases aligning to TRBD2. Per the germline V gene, CDR1 is LNHDA and CDR2 is SQIVND (reference sequence). CDR3 size: 13 residues. With V trimmed by 5 bases and J by 6 bases, 4 bases remained unmatched. The DNA of the CDR3 is TGTGCCAGTAGTGTGGGACTACCCAATGAGCAGTTCTTC. Encoded protein: CASSVGLPNEQFF.

The CDR3 here is CASSVGGGSGGELFF. CDR3 nucleotides: TGTGCCAGCAGCGTAGGGGGAGGCAGCGGCGGGGAGCTGTTTTTT. This chain connects TRBV9 to TRBJ2-2, with TRBD2 as a possible D gene (6 bases). The germline V gene has CDR1 SGDLS and CDR2 YYNGEE. V was trimmed by 0 bases and J by 7 bases, leaving 13 bases between them. The CDR3 is 15 residues long. The whole variable domain, filled in from reference TRBV9 and TRBJ2-2, reads DSGVTQTPKHLITATGQRVTLRCSPRSGDLSVYWYQQSLDQGLQFLIQYYNGEERAKGNILERFSAQQFPDLHSELNLSSLELGDSALYFCASSVGGGSGGELFFGEGSRLTVL.

This chain uses TRBV2 with TRBJ1-4; 7 nucleotides line up with TRBD1. CDR3 size: 14 residues. V shed 6 bases and J 7 bases; nucleotides not matched to a gene: 8. Germline values: CDR1 SNHLY, CDR2 FYNNEI. The CDR3 region has the DNA TGTGCCAGCAGCACACAGGGGTATGGTGAAAAACTGTTTTTT. Encoded protein: CASSTQGYGEKLFF.

This clone was observed at least ten times. The chain couples TRBV6-1 to TRBJ1-5, with D hard to call. Trimming shortened V by 7 bases and J by 0 bases, and 13 bases separated the two germline ends. Germline V lookup: CDR1 MNHNS, CDR2 SASEGT. This CDR3 has 15 amino acids. CDR3 DNA: TGTGCCAGCACCAAGACGGATAATAGCAATCAGCCCCAGCATTTT. Encoded protein: CASTKTDNSNQPQHF.

V is TRBV5-4 and J is TRBJ2-4; 7 bases agree with TRBD2. CDR1 and CDR2 (germline): SGHNT, YYREEE (reference sequence). The CDR3 runs 13 residues. After removal of 4 bases from V and 9 bases from J, the junction contained 7 bases not matched to a gene. The CDR3 reads CASSLSGTGIQYF. CDR3 nucleotide sequence: TGTGCCAGCAGCCTGAGCGGGACGGGCATTCAGTACTTC. Looking up the rest from reference TRBV5-4 and TRBJ2-4 gives the full variable domain: ETGVTQSPTHLIKTRGQQVTLRCSSQSGHNTVSWYQQALGQGPQFIFQYYREEENGRGNFPPRFSGLQFPNYSSELNVNALELDDSALYLCASSLSGTGIQYFGAGTRLSVL.

The rearrangement uses TRBV5-4 and TRBJ2-2; tentatively, D is TRBD1 or TRBD2 (5 bases each). Trimming left V 8 bases short and J 6 bases short, with 11 bases between. This CDR3 has 12 amino acids. Looked up from germline, CDR1 is SGHNT and CDR2 is YYREEE (reference sequence). DNA of the CDR3: TGTGCCAGTGGGGGTCCTCCCGGGGAGCTGTTTTTT. Residues: CASGGPPGELFF. Combining the CDR3 with reference TRBV5-4 and TRBJ2-2 gives the whole variable domain ETGVTQSPTHLIKTRGQQVTLRCSSQSGHNTVSWYQQALGQGPQFIFQYYREEENGRGNFPPRFSGLQFPNYSSELNVNALELDDSALYLCASGGPPGELFFGEGSRLTVL.

The chain has TRBV19 and TRBJ2-1, with 16 bases fitting TRBD2. The V gene's germline CDR1 is LNHDA and CDR2 SQIVND (reference sequence). With V trimmed by 5 bases and J by 4 bases, 17 bases remained unmatched. CDR3 length equals 21 residues. CDR3 sequence: CASSPQTVGLAGGGRYNEQFF. In nucleotides, the CDR3 is TGTGCCAGTAGTCCCCAAACTGTGGGACTAGCGGGAGGGGGGAGGTACAATGAGCAGTTCTTC.